These 27 T cell receptor beta chains originate from one sample sequenced in a study of blood T cells in healthy people across ages. A sample-barcoded 5' primer and a J-beta primer mix were used in a second PCR of roughly 7 to 11 cycles. TCRdb independently ran MiXCR on the 5' RACE reads; one entry per CDR3 protein. The sample lists some 1.1 million distinct CDR3 sequences; roughly two fifths were seen once. Sequencing was performed on blood. The receptors stem from a man aged 18 to 29 in good health.

This clonotype was seen only once. This chain joins TRBV20-1 and TRBJ1-5; a possible D gene is TRBD1 (5 bases). Per germline, CDR1 DFQATT and CDR2 SNEGSKA (reference sequence). Trimming removed 2 bases from V and 15 bases from J, with 17 bases in between. CDR3 length: 12 amino acids. The CDR3 bases are TGCAGTGCTAGATATATCGCCGGGACTTCGCATTTT. This translates into CSARYIAGTSHF.

The chain is built from TRBV4-1 and TRBJ1-1; the D gene is possibly TRBD1 (5 bases). Trimming stripped 2 bases from V and 5 bases from J, with 12 bases between. This CDR3 comprises 14 residues. The germline CDR1 and CDR2 sequences are MGHRA and YSYEKL. The CDR3 sequence: CASSQTGGLTEAFF. CDR3 sequence (DNA): TGCGCCAGCAGCCAAACAGGAGGGTTAACTGAAGCTTTCTTT.

This clonotype turned up a few times. J is TRBJ1-1 and V is TRBV7-9; the D is unclear. The V gene's germline CDR1 is SEHNR and CDR2 FQNEAQ (reference sequence). V lost 5 bases and J lost 2, with 9 bases in between. The CDR3 extends over 13 amino acids. CDR3 coding DNA: TGTGCCAGCAGCCACGACGGAAACACTGAAGCTTTCTTT. It yields the protein CASSHDGNTEAFF.

CDR3 residues: CASSSEEGGRADTQYF. The CDR3 bases are TGTGCCAGCAGCTCAGAAGAGGGGGGGCGGGCAGATACGCAGTATTTT. This chain connects TRBV7-3 to TRBJ2-3; tentative D call: TRBD2 (7 bases). V shed 4 bases and J shed 4 bases, with 18 bases lying between them. This CDR3 is built from 16 residues. Germline V gene sequence: CDR1 SGHTA, CDR2 FQGTGA.

This clonotype was seen only a few times. The chain uses TRBV7-9 and TRBJ1-2; 10 positions match TRBD1. Germline V gives CDR1 SEHNR, CDR2 FQNEAQ (reference sequence). This CDR3 spans 14 amino acids. With V trimmed by 3 bases and J by 6 bases, 4 bases remained unmatched. The DNA of the CDR3 is TGTGCCAGCAGCTTGGGACAGGGGATGAATGGCTACACCTTC. Translating it yields CASSLGQGMNGYTF.

The J gene is TRBJ1-1, the V gene TRBV11-2; D unresolved. The CDR3 spans 14 residues. The germline V and J ends were trimmed by 5 bases and 6 bases, with 16 bases remaining between them. CDR1 is SGHAT and CDR2 is FQNNGV in the germline V gene. The CDR3 spells CASSPPAADPEAFF. In DNA form, the CDR3 reads TGTGCCAGCAGCCCACCCGCGGCCGACCCTGAAGCTTTCTTT.

This clonotype showed up just once. This rearrangement joins TRBV4-1 to TRBJ1-1; D is unresolved. Germline values: CDR1 MGHRA, CDR2 YSYEKL. The CDR3 has 15 residues. The V gene lost 4 bases and the J gene lost 0 bases, with 12 bases spanning the gap. The CDR3 loop is CASSPIGRMNTEAFF. CDR3 nucleotides: TGCGCCAGCAGCCCAATAGGCCGGATGAACACTGAAGCTTTCTTT.

This clonotype has only a few counts. V gene TRBV3-1 combines with J gene TRBJ2-2; D remains ambiguous. Germline V gene lookup returns CDR1 LGHDT and CDR2 YNNKEL (reference sequence). The germline V and J ends were trimmed by 0 bases and 7 bases, with 9 bases remaining between them. The CDR3 is 14 amino acids. CDR3 amino acids: CASSQDYSGGELFF. The CDR3 coding sequence is TGTGCCAGCAGCCAAGATTATTCAGGCGGGGAGCTGTTTTTT.

Only a few counts were recorded for this clonotype. The rearrangement uses TRBV5-1 and TRBJ2-3; no firm D call. V lost 0 bases to trimming and J lost 2 bases, with 7 bases between them. Germline loops: CDR1 SGHRS, CDR2 YFSETQ. The CDR3 is 14 residues long. The CDR3 DNA reads as TGCGCCAGCAGCTTGGTTCTTAACACAGATACGCAGTATTTT. Translated: CASSLVLNTDTQYF.

This clonotype was observed a few times. V usage is TRBV7-2 and J usage is TRBJ1-1; D is perhaps TRBD1 (6 bases). Germline CDR1 reads SGHTA; CDR2 reads FQGNSA. V gave up 5 bases and J gave up 11 bases, with 27 bases separating them. This CDR3 is 16 amino acids long. The CDR3 reads CASSLQISVHGTRAFF. CDR3 nucleotides: TGTGCCAGCAGCCTCCAAATTAGCGTACACGGGACAAGGGCTTTCTTT.

V is TRBV20-1 and J is TRBJ1-4, with D unclear. V was shortened by 6 bases and J by 8 bases, with 16 bases between the two germline ends. The germline CDR1 and CDR2 sequences are DFQATT and SNEGSKA (reference sequence). The CDR3 extends over 13 amino acids. The CDR3 here is CSALFGEAEKLFF. The CDR3 region has the DNA TGCAGTGCCCTATTCGGGGAGGCGGAAAAACTGTTTTTT.

This chain links TRBV5-1 with TRBJ1-1; no definite D call. V lost 4 bases to trimming and J lost 1 base, with 11 bases between them. Germline CDR1 is SGHRS and CDR2 is YFSETQ. The CDR3 loop spans 14 amino acids. The CDR3 is CASSARPQNTEAFF. CDR3 bases: TGCGCCAGCAGCGCCCGGCCGCAGAACACTGAAGCTTTCTTT.

This rearrangement joins TRBV27 to TRBJ1-2; 7 bases map to TRBD1. The CDR3 spans 16 residues. Germline CDR1 MNHEY, CDR2 SMNVEV (reference sequence). V was clipped by 5 bases and J by 0 bases; unmatched bases: 9. The CDR3 sequence is CASSPHLGTANYGYTF. In DNA form, the CDR3 reads TGTGCCAGCAGTCCTCACCTCGGGACAGCTAACTATGGCTACACCTTC.

Concerning this clonotype: The germline gene is not matched at one end of the junction; a read error may be the cause. The rearrangement uses TRBV14 and TRBJ2-4; D possibly uses TRBD1 or TRBD2 (6 bases each). This CDR3 has 12 residues. Germline V gene lookup returns CDR1 SGHDN and CDR2 FVKESK. The CDR3 sequence is CASSQGGDIQYF. In DNA, the CDR3 is TGTGCCAGCAGCCAAGGGGGGGACATCCAGTACTTC.

About this clonotype: At one boundary the junction diverges from the germline segment, which might be a read error. This chain links TRBV20-1 with TRBJ2-5; 15 nucleotides agree with TRBD2. Germline V gives CDR1 DFQATT, CDR2 SNEGSKA (reference sequence). There are 15 residues in the CDR3. CDR3 nucleotide sequence: TGCAGCGCTAGCGGACTAGCGGGGGGGTGGAATGAGCAGTACTTC. This sequence encodes CSASGLAGGWNEQYF.

The sample holds a few counts of this clonotype. The chain employs TRBV6-1 and TRBJ2-3; D not certain. This CDR3 is built from 15 residues. Deletions cut 8 bases from V and 2 bases from J, with 17 bases between. Germline V CDR1 and CDR2: MNHNS, SASEGT. CDR3: CASPVRQPPTDTQYF. The CDR3 nucleotides are TGTGCCAGCCCCGTGCGCCAACCCCCCACAGATACGCAGTATTTT.

This chain uses TRBV4-3 with TRBJ2-3; 11 bases fit TRBD2. Germline values: CDR1 LGHNA, CDR2 YSLEER. V was clipped by 3 bases and J by 5 bases; unmatched bases: 10. This CDR3 region has 17 residues. The CDR3 DNA is TGCGCCAGCAGCCAGATGGGCCTAGCGGGGGGAGGAGATACGCAGTATTTT. Protein product: CASSQMGLAGGGDTQYF.

This sequence joins TRBV12-3 or TRBV12-4 and TRBJ1-5; 10 bases align to TRBD1. The CDR3 covers 17 residues. V was pared by 7 bases and J by 0 bases, with 9 bases of the junction left unmatched. CDR3 in amino acids: CASNRDRGTYSNQPQHF. The CDR3 nucleotides read TGTGCCAGCAACCGGGACAGGGGAACTTATAGCAATCAGCCCCAGCATTTT.

The rearrangement links TRBV29-1 to TRBJ1-1; D remains ambiguous. Per the germline V gene, CDR1 is SQVTM and CDR2 is ANQGSEA. V gave up 8 bases and J gave up 0 bases, with 13 bases separating them. There are 13 residues in the CDR3. CDR3 protein: CSSNVGVNTEAFF. The CDR3 DNA sequence: TGCAGCTCCAATGTCGGGGTGAACACTGAAGCTTTCTTT.

The CDR3 spells CASSYYRADNYGYTF. The CDR3 DNA sequence: TGTGCCAGCAGCTATTACAGGGCCGACAACTATGGCTACACCTTC. The chain uses TRBV7-9 and TRBJ1-2; D is perhaps TRBD1 (6 bases). CDR1 and CDR2 (germline): SEHNR, FQNEAQ (reference sequence). Between the trimmed V and J ends, which lost 4 bases and 2 bases, there was a span of 14 bases. The CDR3 consists of 15 residues. Full variable domain (rest looked up from reference TRBV7-9 and TRBJ1-2): DTGVSQNPRHKITKRGQNVTFRCDPISEHNRLYWYRQTLGQGPEFLTYFQNEAQLEKSRLLSDRFSAERPKGSFSTLEIQRTEQGDSAMYLCASSYYRADNYGYTFGSGTRLTVV.

This clonotype was detected only a few times. The V gene is TRBV10-3, the J gene TRBJ2-5, with D tentatively TRBD1 or TRBD2 (6 bases each). The germline V gene encodes CDR1 ENHRY and CDR2 SYGVKD. Trimming took 4 bases from V and 5 from J, leaving 17 bases between them. This CDR3 has 15 amino acids. Here the CDR3 reads CAISGQKGGMETQYF. The CDR3 DNA follows: TGTGCCATCAGTGGTCAAAAAGGGGGGATGGAGACCCAGTACTTC.

This chain uses TRBV7-2 with TRBJ2-1; 9 nucleotides line up with TRBD2. The germline CDR1 and CDR2 sequences are SGHTA and FQGNSA. The V segment lost 3 bases and the J segment 10 bases; nucleotides outside the gene matches: 7. This CDR3 is 14 amino acids long. The CDR3 spells CASSFSGGPGEQFF. Here the CDR3 DNA reads TGTGCCAGCAGCTTCAGCGGGGGGCCGGGGGAGCAGTTCTTC.

This rearrangement joins TRBV27 to TRBJ1-5; D is uncertain. The germline CDR1 and CDR2 sequences are MNHEY and SMNVEV (reference sequence). Trimming removed 0 bases at V and 4 bases at J, with 10 bases between. This CDR3 spans 15 amino acids. The CDR3 region has the DNA TGTGCCAGCAGTTTATCGACAAGTCCGAATCAGCCCCAGCATTTT. Protein sequence: CASSLSTSPNQPQHF.

The V and J genes are TRBV6-2 or TRBV6-3 and TRBJ2-1, with a tentative D call TRBD2 (6 bases). CDR3 size: 16 residues. Between the trimmed V and J ends, which lost 7 bases and 3 bases, there was a span of 19 bases. Germline values: CDR1 MNHEY, CDR2 SVGEGT. This CDR3 is CASTGGNSTVYNEQFF. The DNA of the CDR3 is TGTGCCAGCACTGGGGGGAATTCGACAGTCTACAATGAGCAGTTCTTC.

CDR3 sequence: CASSLPGTGVTEAFF. The DNA of the CDR3 is TGTGCCAGCAGCCTTCCCGGGACAGGGGTGACTGAAGCTTTCTTT. The rearrangement links TRBV4-2 to TRBJ1-1; 10 nucleotides align to TRBD1. The CDR3 sequence is 15 residues long. The germline V gene has CDR1 LGHNA and CDR2 YNFKEQ. V lost 4 bases to trimming and J lost 5 bases; unmatched junction nucleotides: 7.

This clonotype has at least ten counts. The rearrangement joins TRBV4-1 to TRBJ1-2; tentative D call: TRBD1 (5 bases). V was shortened by 1 base and J by 5 bases, with 8 bases between the two germline ends. CDR3 size: 13 residues. Per the germline V gene, CDR1 is MGHRA and CDR2 is YSYEKL. The CDR3: CASSQAEGYGYTF. Here the CDR3 DNA reads TGCGCCAGCAGCCAAGCCGAGGGGTATGGCTACACCTTC.

This clonotype was counted between two and nine times. The chain couples TRBV6-5 to TRBJ2-4; D possibly matches TRBD1 or TRBD2 (7 bases each). Trimming took off 4 bases at V and 9 bases at J, with 19 bases between the two ends. Germline CDR1 reads MNHEY; CDR2 reads SVGAGI. The CDR3 totals 15 residues. CDR3 in amino acids: CASSFQGGGWSIQYF. The CDR3 region has the DNA TGTGCCAGCAGTTTCCAGGGGGGGGGCTGGAGCATTCAGTACTTC.